The 24 T cell receptor beta chains reported below all come from one sample, sequenced in a study of cytomegalovirus exposure and HLA in healthy donors. PCR used 60 Vbeta primers and 13 Jbeta primers. Some clones are missing from TCRdb's copy, which holds only in-frame ones; the method was immunoSEQ multiplex PCR. Counted here are about 150,000 clones, 80% to 90% occurring once; the ten biggest clones make up just under 2%. Sequenced input: PBMCs. The receptors were gathered from a young woman in good health and CMV-seronegative.

The chain couples TRBV5-1 to TRBJ2-2; 9 nucleotides match TRBD2. Germline V CDR1 and CDR2: SGHRS, YFSETQ. V trimming: 4 bases; J trimming: 0 bases; junction bases outside the gene matches: 4. This CDR3 is 16 amino acids long. The CDR3 DNA is TGCGCCAGCAGCCCTTTAGCGGGGGCGAACACCGGGGAGCTGTTTTTT. Protein product: CASSPLAGANTGELFF.

This sequence joins TRBV6-1 and TRBJ2-5; D perhaps matches TRBD2 (7 bases). The length of the CDR3 is 12 residues. Germline CDR1 is MNHNS and CDR2 is SASEGT. V was clipped by 6 bases and J by 5 bases, with 10 bases between them. CDR3 DNA: TGTGCCAGCAGGGGAGGGGGGGAGACCCAGTACTTC. Amino acids: CASRGGGETQYF.

The DNA for the CDR3 is TGTGCCAGCAGTTTAGAGGGCGAGCAGTACTTC. Translated: CASSLEGEQYF. The rearrangement joins TRBV28 to TRBJ2-7; D possibly corresponds to TRBD2 (5 bases). The germline V and J ends were trimmed by 2 bases and 6 bases, with 5 bases remaining between them. From germline, CDR1 is MDHEN and CDR2 SYDVKM. The CDR3 spans 11 residues.

This clone has only one observation. The J gene is TRBJ2-3, the V gene TRBV7-3; 9 bases align to TRBD2. Germline V lookup: CDR1 SGHTA, CDR2 FQGTGA. Trimming cost V 2 bases and J 0 bases; bases outside gene matches: 3. CDR3 length: 16 amino acids. The CDR3, as DNA: TGTGCCAGCAGCTTAGGTCTAGCGGGGAGCACAGATACGCAGTATTTT. This codes for CASSLGLAGSTDTQYF.

The chain combines TRBV28 with TRBJ2-7; D possibly corresponds to TRBD1 (6 bases). The germline CDR1 and CDR2 sequences are MDHEN and SYDVKM. V was cut by 5 bases and J by 0 bases, with 26 bases left in between. The CDR3 has 19 amino acids. This chain's CDR3 is CASSQNERLKDRYSYEQYF. CDR3 nucleotide sequence: TGTGCCAGCAGTCAAAACGAGAGACTTAAGGACAGATACTCCTACGAGCAGTACTTC.

The chain links TRBV9 to TRBJ2-3; D is uncertain. V lost 0 bases and J 3 bases, leaving 8 bases between the germline ends. CDR1 and CDR2 (germline): SGDLS, YYNGEE. The CDR3 extends over 14 amino acids. CDR3 bases: TGTGCCAGCAGCGTAGGTACAGTGACAGATACGCAGTATTTT. Protein sequence: CASSVGTVTDTQYF.

J is TRBJ2-7 and V is TRBV18; D not resolved. CDR3 length equals 11 residues. Looked up from germline, CDR1 is KGHSH and CDR2 is LQKENI. Deletions cut 6 bases from V and 4 bases from J, with 7 bases between. This CDR3 is CASSPQYEQYF. DNA for the CDR3: TGTGCCAGCTCCCCCCAGTACGAGCAGTACTTC.

This clone was seen just once. The V call is TRBV27, the J call TRBJ1-4; D is unresolved. Germline-derived CDR1 and CDR2 are MNHEY and SMNVEV (reference sequence). The V end was cut by 6 bases, the J end by 3 bases, with 11 bases between. The CDR3 has 14 residues. CDR3 residues: CASRVRDPNEKLFF. The CDR3 DNA sequence: TGTGCCAGCAGGGTGCGGGATCCTAATGAAAAACTGTTTTTT. Drawing the rest from reference TRBV27 and TRBJ1-4, the complete variable domain is EAQVTQNPRYLITVTGKKLTVTCSQNMNHEYMSWYRQDPGLGLRQIYYSMNVEVTDKGDVPEGYKVSRKEKRNFPLILESPSPNQTSLYFCASRVRDPNEKLFFGSGTQLSVL.

The chain couples TRBV2 to TRBJ2-4; 7 nucleotides line up with TRBD2. Germline CDR1 SNHLY, CDR2 FYNNEI. The CDR3 covers 16 residues. V gave up 3 bases and J gave up 0 bases; unmatched junction bases: 5. CDR3 in DNA: TGTGCCAGCAGTGACAGGCTAGCGGTAGCCAAAAACATTCAGTACTTC. Translating it yields CASSDRLAVAKNIQYF.

V gene TRBV27 combines with J gene TRBJ2-7; no clear D. Looked up from germline, CDR1 is MNHEY and CDR2 is SMNVEV (reference sequence). This CDR3 is built from 11 residues. V was clipped by 5 bases and J by 2 bases, with 4 bases between them. CDR3 in DNA: TGTGCCAGCAGTCCTACCTACGAGCAGTACTTC. It yields the protein CASSPTYEQYF.

This clone appeared a single time. The V call is TRBV9, the J call TRBJ2-3, with 11 bases that match TRBD2. Losses at the gene ends were 0 bases for V and 4 bases for J; bases not matched to a gene: 7. The CDR3 totals 17 residues. Germline CDR1 SGDLS, CDR2 YYNGEE. The CDR3 loop reads CASSVGASGRMADTQYF. The CDR3 DNA reads TGTGCCAGCAGCGTAGGGGCTAGCGGGAGGATGGCAGATACGCAGTATTTT.

The chain has TRBV27 and TRBJ2-3, with D tentatively TRBD2 (6 bases). CDR1 is MNHEY and CDR2 is SMNVEV in the germline V gene (reference sequence). The CDR3 is 13 residues long. V was trimmed by 8 bases and J by 1 base, leaving 10 bases between them. The CDR3 here is CASRETRTDTQYF. The CDR3, as DNA: TGTGCCAGCCGGGAGACCCGCACAGATACGCAGTATTTT.

The sample holds a few counts of this clone. The chain links TRBV5-1 to TRBJ2-3; 7 bases are shared with TRBD2. CDR1 and CDR2 from the germline V gene are SGHRS and YFSETQ. Trimming cost V 5 bases and J 6 bases; bases outside gene matches: 9. The CDR3 is made up of 14 amino acids. The DNA of the CDR3 is TGCGCCAGCAGGACCGGGAGGCCCGAGGATACGCAGTATTTT. Translated, it gives CASRTGRPEDTQYF. The whole variable domain, remainder taken from reference TRBV5-1 and TRBJ2-3, is KAGVTQTPRYLIKTRGQQVTLSCSPISGHRSVSWYQQTPGQGLQFLFEYFSETQRNKGNFPGRFSGRQFSNSRSEMNVSTLELGDSALYLCASRTGRPEDTQYFGPGTRLTVL.

The chain carries TRBV2 and TRBJ2-4; 11 bases align to TRBD1. CDR1 is SNHLY, CDR2 FYNNEI, per germline. J gave up 8 bases and V 6 bases, and 12 bases lay outside the gene matches. This CDR3 has 16 amino acids. The CDR3 is CASSPGQGDKWDIQYF. The CDR3 coding sequence is TGTGCCAGCAGCCCGGGACAGGGGGACAAATGGGACATTCAGTACTTC.

The chain uses TRBV7-6 and TRBJ2-3; possible D gene TRBD2, 5 bases. The CDR3 length is 15 residues. V was cut by 1 base and J by 2 bases, with 10 bases left in between. The germline V gene has CDR1 SGHVS and CDR2 FNYEAQ. The chain's CDR3 is CASSLDLGITDTQYF. Here the CDR3 DNA reads TGTGCCAGCAGCTTAGACCTCGGGATCACAGATACGCAGTATTTT.

This chain uses TRBV10-3 with TRBJ1-1; weak D call: TRBD1 (5 bases). Germline values: CDR1 ENHRY, CDR2 SYGVKD. The V and J ends lost 2 bases and 2 bases respectively, with 6 bases between them. This CDR3 has 13 residues. Here the CDR3 reads CAISERGNTEAFF. The DNA of the CDR3 is TGTGCCATCAGTGAGAGGGGCAACACTGAAGCTTTCTTT.

This chain uses TRBV9 with TRBJ2-5; 7 nucleotides align to TRBD1. Near its end, the DNA agrees better with TRBJ2-7, so the J call may be wrong. CDR1 SGDLS and CDR2 YYNGEE come from the germline V gene. The CDR3 runs to 15 residues. This CDR3 reads CASSDSGGTDYEQYF. DNA for the CDR3: TGTGCCAGCAGCGACTCAGGGGGAACGGACTACGAGCAGTACTTC.

The rearrangement uses TRBV6-1 and TRBJ2-1, with no clear D. The CDR3 consists of 13 residues. Trimming took 3 bases from V and 5 from J, leaving 8 bases between them. The germline V gene encodes CDR1 MNHNS and CDR2 SASEGT. CDR3 DNA sequence: TGTGCCAGCAGTGATTTCCGTCACAATGAGCAGTTCTTC. Protein: CASSDFRHNEQFF.

The chain recombines TRBV4-1 with TRBJ2-5; TRBD2 agrees at 8 bases. The CDR3 extends over 18 amino acids. CDR1 is MGHRA and CDR2 is YSYEKL in the germline V gene. V trimming: 3 bases; J trimming: 5 bases; junction bases outside the gene matches: 17. The CDR3 nucleotides are TGCGCCAGCAGCCATCAGGCGGCGGCGGGGGGTTATACGGAGACCCAGTACTTC. It yields the protein CASSHQAAAGGYTETQYF.

V gene TRBV27 combines with J gene TRBJ1-1; the D gene is possibly TRBD1 (6 bases). Trimming stripped 8 bases from V and 8 bases from J, with 18 bases between. The CDR3 covers 13 residues. Germline V CDR1 and CDR2: MNHEY, SMNVEV (reference sequence). Here the CDR3 DNA reads TGTGCCAGCGGGAAACAGGGCCATGGGGAAGCTTTCTTT. This encodes CASGKQGHGEAFF.

V is TRBV30 and J is TRBJ1-2, with 7 bases lining up with TRBD1. Germline-derived CDR1 and CDR2 are GTSNPN and SVGIG (reference sequence). With 5 bases clipped from V and 2 bases from J, the junction kept 2 bases outside the gene matches. The CDR3 has 12 amino acids. CDR3 bases: TGTGCCTGGGCGGACAGGAACTATGGCTACACCTTC. Protein product: CAWADRNYGYTF.

This chain links TRBV5-1 with TRBJ2-1; 9 positions match TRBD2. The germline V gene has CDR1 SGHRS and CDR2 YFSETQ. This CDR3 is built from 15 residues. J gave up 2 bases and V 5 bases, and 5 bases lay outside the gene matches. This CDR3 is CASSLAGQTYNEQFF. As DNA, the CDR3 is TGCGCCAGCAGTCTAGCGGGACAAACCTACAATGAGCAGTTCTTC.

The rearrangement uses TRBV2 and TRBJ1-1; D is ambiguous. The CDR3 runs 14 residues. V was trimmed by 0 bases and J by 1 base, leaving 6 bases between them. Germline values: CDR1 SNHLY, CDR2 FYNNEI. The DNA of the CDR3 is TGTGCCAGCAGTGAAGCGCGTCAGAACACTGAAGCTTTCTTT. It is translated as CASSEARQNTEAFF. Looking up the rest from reference TRBV2 and TRBJ1-1 gives the full variable domain: EPEVTQTPSHQVTQMGQEVILRCVPISNHLYFYWYRQILGQKVEFLVSFYNNEISEKSEIFDDQFSVERPDGSNFTLKIRSTKLEDSAMYFCASSEARQNTEAFFGQGTRLTVV.

This chain connects TRBV4-1 to TRBJ2-1, with TRBD2 matching over 8 bases. The CDR3 length is 14 residues. The V and J ends lost 1 base and 5 bases, in that order; junction bases with no gene match: 1. CDR1 is MGHRA and CDR2 is YSYEKL in the germline V gene. CDR3 in amino acids: CASSQVGGDNEQFF. In DNA, the CDR3 is TGCGCCAGCAGCCAAGTCGGGGGGGACAATGAGCAGTTCTTC.